In this sample, the clone carrying this TCR beta chain turned up many times. Its cognate antigen is unknown. Germline V gives CDR1 SEHNR, CDR2 FQNEAQ (reference sequence). There are 16 residues in the CDR3. The junction had 9 bases not matched to a gene; V was cut back by 5 bases and J by 2 bases. Each CDR3 protein is one row after TCRdb ran MiXCR on the 5' RACE reads. The repertoire includes just under 650,000 distinct CDR3 sequences, roughly 7.2% of them detected once, and around 1.6% sits in the top ten. This record comes from a study of identical twins. Study results and caveats: Among out-of-frame alpha sequences shared by twins, low generation probability occurred in excess. Reduced insertions were recorded for abundant cord blood beta clonotypes, with no such pattern in memory repertoires.

These data were likewise used in another study, on yellow fever vaccine responses in identical twins. From that report: Vaccine T cell responses of twins reportedly seemed partly convergent and partly personalized.

This clonotype was obtained from a woman younger than 30 in good health. The genes are TRBV7-9 and TRBJ2-5; 9 bases fit TRBD2. The material sequenced was PBMCs. In DNA, the CDR3 is TGTGCCAGCAGCCCAAGGACTAGCGCATTACAAGAGACCCAGTACTTC. Translation: CASSPRTSALQETQYF.